These T cell receptor beta chains were read from a single sample in a study of identical twins. One entry per CDR3 protein, called by TCRdb with MiXCR from the 5' RACE reads. The sample yields around 960,000 distinct CDR3 sequences, 10% to 15% seen once. The data were also submitted as part of a second study, on yellow fever vaccine responses in identical twins.

The source material was PBMCs. The origin of the receptors is a woman between 18 and 29 years old in good health. The CDR3 runs from the conserved cysteine through the conserved F or W. D genes are given only for firm matches. Part of the rows lack a size; the others show once, few, many or a class for expanded clones.

>NA|many|TRBV12-3/TRBV12-4|TRBJ2-2
TGTGCCAGCAGCAGGGACATATTGAACACCGGGGAGCTGTTTTTT
CASSRDILNTGELFF
>TRBD2|few|TRBV11-2|TRBJ2-2
TGTGCCAGCAGCTTGAAGCCGGGACTAGCGTCGACTCGGGAGAACACCGGGGAGCTGTTTTTT
CASSLKPGLASTRENTGELFF
>TRBD2|few|TRBV27|TRBJ2-1
TGTGCCAGCAGTTTATCTGCGGGAGAAGCTTACAATGAGCAGTTCTTC
CASSLSAGEAYNEQFF
>TRBD1|many|TRBV6-1|TRBJ1-4
TGTGCCAGCAGTCCAGGGGGGGATGAAAAACTGTTTTTT
CASSPGGDEKLFF
>NA|NA|TRBV5-5|TRBJ2-5
TGTGCCAGCAGCTTGTTGGCAGATCCTTACCAAGAGACCCAGTACTTC
CASSLLADPYQETQYF
>TRBD1|NA|TRBV4-2|TRBJ2-5
TGTGCCAGCAGCCACCCGGACAGGGACCAAGAGACCCAGTACTTC
CASSHPDRDQETQYF
>TRBD1|few|TRBV6-1|TRBJ1-2
TGTGCCAGCAGGGAAGGACTTCGACAGGGGACCGACATAGACTATGGCTACACCTTC
CASREGLRQGTDIDYGYTF
>NA|few|TRBV3-1|TRBJ2-7
TGTGCCAGCAGCCTGCCTAGGGCGGGGATCTACGAGCAGTACTTC
CASSLPRAGIYEQYF
>TRBD1|many|TRBV4-1|TRBJ1-1
TGCGCCAGCAGCCAATCGACAGGGCCCACTGAAGCTTTCTTT
CASSQSTGPTEAFF
>NA|many|TRBV15|TRBJ1-1
TGTGCCACCAGCGACAGGACAGACACTGAAGCTTTCTTT
CATSDRTDTEAFF
>NA|many|TRBV12-3/TRBV12-4|TRBJ1-5
TGTGCCAGCAGGAAGACACCTAGCAATCAGCCCCAGCATTTT
CASRKTPSNQPQHF
>TRBD2|NA|TRBV5-1|TRBJ2-1
TGCGCCAGCAGCTTGGCCCTACTAGCGGGGGGCGACAATGAGCAGTTCTTC
CASSLALLAGGDNEQFF
>NA|NA|TRBV24-1|TRBJ2-2
TGTGCCACCAGTGATACGCCCGGCAGATTGAACACCGGGGAGCTGTTTTTT
CATSDTPGRLNTGELFF
>NA|NA|TRBV15|TRBJ2-4
TGTGCCACCAGCAGAGATCGGTACAGCACAAGGGACATTCAGTACTTC
CATSRDRYSTRDIQYF
>NA|few|TRBV4-2|TRBJ2-1
TGTGCCAGCAGCCAAGAAGAAACCAGGGGTGTTCGGGAGCAGTTCTTC
CASSQEETRGVREQFF
>TRBD1|few|TRBV20-1|TRBJ2-7
TGCAGTGCTAGGTTCGGGACAGGTACCTACGAGCAGTACTTC
CSARFGTGTYEQYF
>TRBD1|few|TRBV29-1|TRBJ2-5
TGCAGCGCTAGGGACAGTTTAGAGACCCAGTACTTC
CSARDSLETQYF
>NA|few|TRBV20-1|TRBJ2-5
TGCAGTGCTAGAGATCTTAGTTCGGGGAACCAAGAGACCCAGTACTTC
CSARDLSSGNQETQYF
>NA|NA|TRBV6-5|TRBJ1-5
TGTGCCAGCAGTTACTCGTCAGGGGATAATCAGCCCCAGCATTTT
CASSYSSGDNQPQHF
>NA|few|TRBV27|TRBJ2-7
TGTGCCAGCGCCTCACCACGGGGGATTTCGTACGAGCAGTACTTC
CASASPRGISYEQYF
>NA|many|TRBV5-5|TRBJ2-7
TGTGCCAGCAGCCCTGACGGGGACGAGCAGTACTTC
CASSPDGDEQYF
>TRBD2|NA|TRBV5-1|TRBJ2-3
TGCGCCAGCAGGTTAGCGGGAGTGTCAGATACGCAGTATTTT
CASRLAGVSDTQYF
>NA|NA|TRBV2|TRBJ1-1
TGTGCCAGCAGTGAACCAGACCACACTGAAGCTTTCTTT
CASSEPDHTEAFF
>TRBD2|NA|TRBV7-9|TRBJ2-1
TGTGCCAGCAGCTTAAGAGGGCTAGCGGAAGTCAATGAGCAGTTCTTC
CASSLRGLAEVNEQFF
>TRBD1|few|TRBV10-3|TRBJ2-7
TGTGCCACTTTGAGACAGGGGGAACTCTACGAGCAGTACTTC
CATLRQGELYEQYF
>TRBD2|few|TRBV10-3|TRBJ2-7
TGTGCCATCAGTGATAGCGGGAGGGCCTACGAGCAGTACTTC
CAISDSGRAYEQYF
>TRBD2|NA|TRBV4-2|TRBJ2-1
TGTGCCAGCAGCCAGCTAAGCCTCGGGACTAGCGGGAGGGGAATCGGAAATGAGCAGTTCTTC
CASSQLSLGTSGRGIGNEQFF
>TRBD2|few|TRBV5-1|TRBJ2-3
TGCGCCAGCCAGGGACTAGCGGGAGTAGCAGATACGCAGTATTTT
CASQGLAGVADTQYF
>NA|NA|TRBV11-2|TRBJ1-1
TGTGCCAGCAGCTTAGCCCCGGCGGTTGGTTCTGAAGCTTTCTTT
CASSLAPAVGSEAFF
>TRBD2|few|TRBV7-2|TRBJ2-1
TGTGCCAGCAGCCCGACTAGCGCTTACAATGAGCAGTTCTTC
CASSPTSAYNEQFF
>NA|few|TRBV19|TRBJ2-1
TGTGCCGGCTCCGGGACTTCTTCCTACAATGAGCAGTTCTTC
CAGSGTSSYNEQFF
>TRBD2|few|TRBV20-1|TRBJ2-1
TGCAGTGCTAGGGGGACTAGCGGGGGGGCCAATGAGCAGTTCTTC
CSARGTSGGANEQFF
>NA|few|TRBV11-2|TRBJ2-1
TGTGCCAGCAGCCCGATGGGGGGAGCGATCAATGAGCAGTTCTTC
CASSPMGGAINEQFF
>TRBD2|NA|TRBV27|TRBJ2-5
TGTGCCAGCTCCATCGGGGGGGCGTATGAGACCCAGTACTTC
CASSIGGAYETQYF
>TRBD1|few|TRBV7-9|TRBJ2-5
TGTGCCAGCAGCTTACACTTAAGGGGGCCTCAAGAGACCCAGTACTTC
CASSLHLRGPQETQYF
>TRBD2|NA|TRBV18|TRBJ2-3
TGTGCCAGCTCACCACCCGTGATGAGCGGGAAAACAGATACGCAGTATTTT
CASSPPVMSGKTDTQYF
>TRBD1|NA|TRBV5-1|TRBJ1-2
TGCGCCAGCAGCCCAACACAGGGGGCGCCGGATGGCTACACCTTC
CASSPTQGAPDGYTF
>NA|NA|TRBV20-1|TRBJ2-4
TGCAGTGCTAGAGATCTCGGGGACTTGAAGAGCAAAAACATTCAGTACTTC
CSARDLGDLKSKNIQYF
>NA|NA|TRBV19|TRBJ1-1
TGTGCCAGTAGTATAGTTTTCGGTAACACTGAAGCTTTCTTT
CASSIVFGNTEAFF
>TRBD1|NA|TRBV3-1|TRBJ2-7
TGTGCCAGCAGCCACTCAGACAGGGGGCAAGGCGAGCAGTACTTC
CASSHSDRGQGEQYF
>NA|few|TRBV7-9|TRBJ2-1
TGTGCCAGCCAAACCTCGGGACAAAGCTACAATGAGCAGTTCTTC
CASQTSGQSYNEQFF
>NA|NA|TRBV7-9|TRBJ1-2
TGTGCCAGCAGCTTGGACAGTTTCTATGGCTACACCTTC
CASSLDSFYGYTF
>NA|many|TRBV5-1|TRBJ2-2
TGCGCCAGCAGCTTACAGGGTATCACGACCGGGGAGCTGTTTTTT
CASSLQGITTGELFF
>NA|few|TRBV9|TRBJ2-5
TGTGCCAGCAGCGCGGACTCTGGACAGCCAACACAAGAGACCCAGTACTTC
CASSADSGQPTQETQYF
>NA|few|TRBV24-1|TRBJ2-1
TGTGCCACCAGTGATCCACAGGGTTCGCCAGGCAACGATGAGCAGTTCTTC
CATSDPQGSPGNDEQFF
>NA|many|TRBV15|TRBJ1-5
TGTGCCACCAGCAGAGGGGGATTTCAGCCCCAGCATTTT
CATSRGGFQPQHF
>TRBD2|many|TRBV12-3/TRBV12-4|TRBJ2-5
TGTGCCAGCAGTTTCTGGGGGGGAGAGACCCAGTACTTC
CASSFWGGETQYF
>TRBD2|few|TRBV20-1|TRBJ2-7
TGCAGTGCCAGCACTCTAGCGGGGGACTACGAGCAGTACTTC
CSASTLAGDYEQYF
>NA|NA|TRBV4-1|TRBJ1-1
TGCGCCAGCAGCATGGGACCCATGAACACTGAAGCTTTCTTT
CASSMGPMNTEAFF
>NA|NA|TRBV24-1|TRBJ1-1
TGTGCCACCAGTGATGCAAGGACTAATCGCGCTGAAGCTTTCTTT
CATSDARTNRAEAFF
>TRBD1|few|TRBV6-1|TRBJ2-1
TGTGCCACCCTCCGGGGACAGGGTTTTGAGCAGTTCTTC
CATLRGQGFEQFF
>TRBD2|NA|TRBV6-4|TRBJ2-1
TGTGCCAGCAGTGACGGGATAGCGGGGTACAATGAGCAGTTCTTC
CASSDGIAGYNEQFF
>NA|NA|TRBV3-1|TRBJ1-1
TGTGCCAGCAGCCCAAGCTTATATTACGGGATGAACACTGAAGCTTTCTTT
CASSPSLYYGMNTEAFF
>NA|few|TRBV7-9|TRBJ1-1
TGTGCCAGCAGCTTATTTCAAAGGCAGGATGTAGCCACTGAAGCTTTCTTT
CASSLFQRQDVATEAFF
>NA|many|TRBV29-1|TRBJ2-1
TGCAGCGGCAAGCGACTTTACAATGAGCAGTTCTTC
CSGKRLYNEQFF